The clone carrying this T cell receptor (beta chain) has a handful of counts. This entry belongs to a study of T cells in Graves' hyperthyroidism and ophthalmopathy. The source material, RNA transcripts, was used to amplify TCR beta CDR3 regions. Primed by the HTBI set, a first-round RT-PCR was run on the TCR CDR3. TCRdb re-analysed the multiplex PCR reads in MiXCR, keeping a single row per CDR3 protein. The sample has around 570,000 distinct CDR3 sequences, 15% to 20% seen once. Looked up from germline, CDR1 is LGHDT and CDR2 is YNNKEL (reference sequence). V was clipped by 1 base and J by 4 bases, with 13 bases between them. CDR3 length equals 15 residues.

The chain recombines TRBV3-1 with TRBJ1-2; TRBD1 might be the D (6 bases). The sequenced sample consisted of blood. This clonotype was obtained from a man aged 35-49 years with Graves' ophthalmopathy. The CDR3 region has the DNA TGTGCCAGCAGCCAAGCCCCAGGGGCCTCCTATGGCTACACCTTC. It is translated as CASSQAPGASYGYTF.